One and the same sample provided the 24 T cell receptor beta chains below, sequenced in a study of cytomegalovirus exposure and HLA in healthy donors. PCR employed 60 Vbeta and 13 Jbeta primers. Profiling relied on immunoSEQ multiplex PCR, and the TCRdb table lists in-frame clones only, not all of them. Here the sample spans 50,000 to 70,000 clones, 80% being singletons. The specimen sequenced was PBMCs. Receptors originate from a woman in her forties in good health and CMV-seronegative.

The chain couples TRBV5-1 to TRBJ1-4; 7 nucleotides line up with TRBD1. The V and J ends lost 3 bases and 4 bases, in that order; junction bases with no gene match: 9. The V gene's germline CDR1 is SGHRS and CDR2 YFSETQ. CDR3 length: 16 residues. The CDR3 DNA reads as TGCGCCAGCAGCTGGACCGCGGGACAGCGTAATGAAAAACTGTTTTTT. Protein: CASSWTAGQRNEKLFF.

The chain couples TRBV19 to TRBJ1-1; a weak D match, TRBD1 (6 bases). V lost 7 bases, J lost 1 base, and 25 bases lay in between. This CDR3 region has 18 residues. Germline V gene data show CDR1 as LNHDA and CDR2 as SQIVND (reference sequence). CDR3 residues: CASMRGGGGGLWNTEAFF. CDR3 nucleotides: TGTGCCAGTATGAGGGGCGGGGGGGGCGGGCTATGGAACACTGAAGCTTTCTTT.

The chain carries TRBV7-6 and TRBJ2-2; 12 bases align to TRBD1. This CDR3 is 15 amino acids long. With 5 bases clipped from V and 7 bases from J, the junction kept 5 bases outside the gene matches. Looked up from germline, CDR1 is SGHVS and CDR2 is FNYEAQ. CDR3 protein: CASSGGQGAVGELFF. For the CDR3, the DNA is TGTGCCAGCAGCGGGGGACAGGGGGCGGTCGGGGAGCTGTTTTTT.

The J gene is TRBJ2-7, the V gene TRBV29-1; D is undetermined. V was shortened by 3 bases and J by 1 base, with 7 bases between the two germline ends. This CDR3 is built from 12 residues. From germline, CDR1 is SQVTM and CDR2 ANQGSEA. The CDR3 DNA reads as TGCAGCGTTGAGGCAGGATCCTACGAGCAGTACTTC. The encoded protein is CSVEAGSYEQYF.

This clone was found once. The V gene is TRBV4-1, the J gene TRBJ2-7; 10 bases are shared with TRBD2. J lost 2 bases, V lost 0 bases, and 10 bases had no gene match. The CDR3 extends over 18 amino acids. The V gene's germline CDR1 is MGHRA and CDR2 YSYEKL. The CDR3 loop reads CASSQDALAGEVAYEQYF. In DNA form, the CDR3 reads TGCGCCAGCAGCCAAGATGCCCTAGCGGGAGAAGTGGCCTACGAGCAGTACTTC.

DNA of the CDR3: TGTGCCAGCAGTGAACGGCCGACTAGCGGAGGAAACATTCAGTACTTC. This sequence encodes CASSERPTSGGNIQYF. V and J are TRBV2 and TRBJ2-4; 9 bases fit TRBD2. This CDR3 contains 16 residues. The J segment lost 6 bases and the V segment lost 2 bases, leaving 8 bases of the junction unmatched. The germline CDR1 and CDR2 sequences are SNHLY and FYNNEI.

V is TRBV28 and J is TRBJ1-3; TRBD1 might be the D (6 bases). V was cut by 5 bases and J by 9 bases, with 23 bases left in between. Germline values: CDR1 MDHEN, CDR2 SYDVKM. The CDR3 length is 16 residues. Here the CDR3 DNA reads TGTGCCAGCAGTCTATCCCCAGGGGCGGGCGGGAGCACCATATATTTT. It is translated as CASSLSPGAGGSTIYF.

This clone was seen once. The chain employs TRBV18 and TRBJ2-3, with 10 bases that match TRBD1. Germline-derived CDR1 and CDR2 are KGHSH and LQKENI. Germline trimming cut 0 bases from V and 3 bases from J; bases unmatched to any gene: 3. The CDR3 spans 16 residues. The CDR3 region is CASSPPGQGGTDTQYF. CDR3 sequence (DNA): TGTGCCAGCTCACCACCCGGACAGGGGGGGACAGATACGCAGTATTTT.

The genes are TRBV7-8 and TRBJ1-2; D call uncertain. CDR3 length: 15 amino acids. CDR1 is SGHVS, CDR2 FQNEAQ, per germline. V lost 0 bases to trimming and J lost 2 bases, with 10 bases between them. This CDR3 is CASSLAGRSNYGYTF. The CDR3 region has the DNA TGTGCCAGCAGCTTAGCCGGTCGGTCCAACTATGGCTACACCTTC. The full variable domain, completed using reference TRBV7-8 and TRBJ1-2, is GAGVSQSPRYKVAKRGQDVALRCDPISGHVSLFWYQQALGQGPEFLTYFQNEAQLDKSGLPSDRFFAERPEGSVSTLKIQRTQQEDSAVYLCASSLAGRSNYGYTFGSGTRLTVV.

The J gene is TRBJ1-4, the V gene TRBV4-3; D gene unclear. Trimming removed 0 bases from V and 7 bases from J, with 15 bases in between. The germline CDR1 and CDR2 sequences are LGHNA and YSLEER. The CDR3 length is 16 residues. CDR3 in DNA: TGCGCCAGCAGCCAAGATCAGCTTCGGAGGAGTGAAAAACTGTTTTTT. Its protein is CASSQDQLRRSEKLFF.

In its sample, this clone was seen once. This rearrangement joins TRBV9 to TRBJ2-1; TRBD2 agrees at 13 bases. Per the germline V gene, CDR1 is SGDLS and CDR2 is YYNGEE. The J segment lost 12 bases and the V segment lost 0 bases, leaving 3 bases of the junction unmatched. This CDR3 comprises 14 residues. CDR3 sequence reads: CASSVEGTSGMQFF. CDR3 coding DNA: TGTGCCAGCAGCGTAGAAGGGACTAGCGGGATGCAGTTCTTC.

The V and J genes are TRBV27 and TRBJ2-4, with 8 bases that match TRBD2. The CDR3 runs 13 residues. Germline V gives CDR1 MNHEY, CDR2 SMNVEV (reference sequence). With V trimmed by 4 bases and J by 6 bases, 2 bases remained unmatched. The CDR3 sequence: CASSSTSGNIQYF. CDR3 coding DNA: TGTGCCAGCAGTTCCACTAGCGGAAACATTCAGTACTTC.

This chain uses TRBV6-1 with TRBJ1-2; TRBD1 agrees at 9 bases. Losses at the gene ends were 6 bases for V and 3 bases for J; bases not matched to a gene: 2. CDR3 length: 13 residues. CDR1 MNHNS and CDR2 SASEGT come from the germline V gene. The CDR3 bases are TGTGCCAGCAGGAGGGACAGGGACTATGGCTACACCTTC. Amino acid sequence: CASRRDRDYGYTF.

The V gene is TRBV10-3, the J gene TRBJ1-3; TRBD1 might be the D (6 bases). Trimming removed 0 bases at V and 2 bases at J, with 11 bases between. Germline CDR1 ENHRY, CDR2 SYGVKD. CDR3 size: 16 residues. CDR3 coding DNA: TGTGCCATCAGTGAGTCGAGTCCAGGGGCTGGAAACACCATATATTTT. As protein: CAISESSPGAGNTIYF.

The chain is built from TRBV10-3 and TRBJ2-1, with 11 positions matching TRBD1. Germline trimming cut 2 bases from V and 12 bases from J; bases unmatched to any gene: 6. The CDR3 is 14 amino acids. CDR1 and CDR2 from the germline V gene are ENHRY and SYGVKD. The CDR3 DNA is TGTGCCATCAGTGAGCTAGGACAGGGGGCGCGGCAGTTCTTC. Translating it yields CAISELGQGARQFF.

The chain has TRBV28 and TRBJ1-2, with D possibly matching TRBD1 (6 bases). V lost 3 bases, J lost 5 bases, and 16 bases lay in between. CDR3 length equals 15 residues. Germline-derived CDR1 and CDR2 are MDHEN and SYDVKM. This CDR3 is CASSLGGASVYGYTF. The DNA for the CDR3 is TGTGCCAGCAGTTTGGGGGGGGCCTCCGTTTATGGCTACACCTTC.

This chain joins TRBV4-1 and TRBJ1-1; D perhaps matches TRBD1 (6 bases). CDR3 length: 12 residues. Trimming shortened V by 3 bases and J by 6 bases, and 8 bases separated the two germline ends. Germline values: CDR1 MGHRA, CDR2 YSYEKL. The CDR3 DNA reads TGCGCCAGCAGCCATTACAGGGCTGAAGCTTTCTTT. Residues: CASSHYRAEAFF.

This clone was found once. The chain recombines TRBV9 with TRBJ2-1, with 12 bases fitting TRBD2. CDR1 and CDR2 (germline): SGDLS, YYNGEE. The trim removed 0 bases at V and 1 base at J, leaving 5 bases unmatched. The length of the CDR3 is 18 residues. The CDR3 spells CASSVALAGGLSYNEQFF. Here the CDR3 DNA reads TGTGCCAGCAGCGTAGCACTAGCGGGAGGACTTTCCTACAATGAGCAGTTCTTC.

This clone has more than one count but fewer than ten. The chain combines TRBV10-3 with TRBJ2-7; 9 positions match TRBD1. Germline CDR1 ENHRY, CDR2 SYGVKD. V lost 0 bases, J lost 5 bases, and 5 bases stayed unmatched. CDR3 size: 15 residues. CDR3 loop: CAISESGQGKDEQYF. CDR3 nucleotides: TGTGCCATCAGTGAGTCAGGACAGGGGAAAGACGAGCAGTACTTC.

The chain is built from TRBV19 and TRBJ2-5; 9 bases agree with TRBD2. Trimming removed 3 bases from V and 5 bases from J; junction bases left unmatched: 13. CDR3 length: 17 amino acids. Germline assignment: CDR1 LNHDA and CDR2 SQIVND (reference sequence). The CDR3 nucleotides read TGTGCCAGTAGTATGTGGCCGGGCTTAGCGGGAGAGGAGACCCAGTACTTC. The encoded protein is CASSMWPGLAGEETQYF.

V is TRBV6-6 and J is TRBJ2-7; TRBD1 agrees at 9 bases. CDR3 size: 13 residues. The germline V gene encodes CDR1 MNHNY and CDR2 SVGAGI (reference sequence). The J segment lost 5 bases and the V segment lost 10 bases, leaving 9 bases of the junction unmatched. The CDR3 reads CANNRDRVHEQYF. The CDR3 DNA is TGTGCCAACAACCGGGACAGGGTACACGAGCAGTACTTC.

The chain joins TRBV9 to TRBJ2-3, with 10 nucleotides matching TRBD2. The CDR3 consists of 17 residues. CDR1 and CDR2 (germline): SGDLS, YYNGEE. V lost 0 bases and J lost 5; bases outside the gene matches: 9. The CDR3 region is CASSVAIAGGGRDTQYF. The DNA for the CDR3 is TGTGCCAGCAGCGTAGCTATAGCGGGAGGAGGCAGAGATACGCAGTATTTT.

CDR3 nucleotide sequence: TGTGCCAGCAGGCCCGGGACTAGCAGGTACGAGCAGTACTTC. It encodes CASRPGTSRYEQYF. The chain has TRBV27 and TRBJ2-7; 9 bases are a match to TRBD2. This CDR3 region has 14 residues. Germline CDR1 reads MNHEY; CDR2 reads SMNVEV (reference sequence). The V gene end was trimmed by 6 bases and the J gene end by 4 bases; junction bases not matched to a gene: 7.

By its share, this clone is medium-sized. The V and J genes are TRBV25-1 and TRBJ2-3; 8 nucleotides match TRBD1. J gave up 4 bases and V 2 bases, and 11 bases lay outside the gene matches. The CDR3 has 17 residues. CDR1 is MGHDK and CDR2 is SYGVNS in the germline V gene. DNA for the CDR3: TGTGCCAGCAGTGAAGGTATTCGGACAGGGAAGGCAGATACGCAGTATTTT. Translated, it gives CASSEGIRTGKADTQYF. The full variable domain, in which reference TRBV25-1 and TRBJ2-3 provide the parts outside the CDR3, is EADIYQTPRYLVIGTGKKITLECSQTMGHDKMYWYQQDPGMELHLIHYSYGVNSTEKGDLSSESTVSRIRTEHFPLTLESARPSHTSQYLCASSEGIRTGKADTQYFGPGTRLTVL.